The 18 T cell receptor beta chains presented below share a single source sample, sequenced in a study of blood T cell repertoires in COVID-19. Assay: immunoSEQ multiplex PCR; the TCRdb copy retains only in-frame clones and omits some. This repertoire shows about 410,000 clones, 90% found once; its top ten account for 0.55% to 0.75%. The source material was PBMCs or T cells enriched from blood (not recorded which). The receptors shown here come from a man younger than 30 who had recovered from COVID-19.

The chain joins TRBV10-3 to TRBJ2-7; D not resolved. V was trimmed by 10 bases and J by 3 bases, leaving 10 bases between them. This CDR3 comprises 11 residues. CDR1 and CDR2 from the germline V gene are ENHRY and SYGVKD. The CDR3 here is CATRSGYEQYF. DNA of the CDR3: TGTGCCACCCGCTCGGGCTACGAGCAGTACTTC.

The chain joins TRBV15 to TRBJ1-2; D remains ambiguous. Trimming pared 1 base from V and 0 bases from J, leaving 9 bases between. This CDR3 is 15 amino acids long. CDR1 is LNHNV, CDR2 YYDKDF, per germline (reference sequence). The CDR3 reads CATSRGDTANYGYTF. CDR3 nucleotides: TGTGCCACCAGCAGAGGTGACACAGCTAACTATGGCTACACCTTC.

The rearrangement uses TRBV19 and TRBJ2-1; D unclear. The V end lost 10 bases, the J end lost 6 bases, and 19 bases lay between the germline ends. Germline V gene sequence: CDR1 LNHDA, CDR2 SQIVND (reference sequence). There are 14 residues in the CDR3. As DNA, the CDR3 is TGTGCCAACTTTTGTGGGCCTACGAGCAATGAGCAGTTCTTC. Translated: CANFCGPTSNEQFF.

The V call is TRBV2, the J call TRBJ2-5; D possibly corresponds to TRBD1 (5 bases). Germline-derived CDR1 and CDR2 are SNHLY and FYNNEI. The CDR3 totals 14 residues. V dropped 4 bases and J dropped 2 bases, with 11 bases sitting between them. The CDR3 DNA reads TGTGCCAGCAGTGCAAGGGGCAGACAAGAGACCCAGTACTTC. It yields the protein CASSARGRQETQYF.

J is TRBJ2-7 and V is TRBV16; possible D gene TRBD1, 6 bases. The length of the CDR3 is 12 residues. Trimming left V 4 bases short and J 5 bases short, with 9 bases between. The germline gives CDR1 KGHSY, CDR2 FQNENV. CDR3 region: CASSPTGNEQYF. Written as DNA, the CDR3 is TGTGCCAGCAGCCCTACAGGGAACGAGCAGTACTTC.

This clone was detected once. The chain combines TRBV7-9 with TRBJ2-3; 9 bases match TRBD2. The germline V gene encodes CDR1 SEHNR and CDR2 FQNEAQ (reference sequence). The CDR3 is 15 amino acids. V lost 6 bases and J lost 1; bases outside the gene matches: 5. The DNA for the CDR3 is TGTGCCAGCAGGCTAGCGGGATCCGGCACAGATACGCAGTATTTT. It specifies CASRLAGSGTDTQYF.

The gene calls are TRBV7-8 and TRBJ2-1; TRBD1 matches at 9 bases. There are 17 residues in the CDR3. V lost 5 bases and J lost 2; bases outside the gene matches: 10. In germline, CDR1 is SGHVS, CDR2 FQNEAQ. CDR3 residues: CASSTRPGQGPYNEQFF. CDR3 in DNA: TGTGCCAGCAGCACCCGGCCGGGACAGGGACCCTACAATGAGCAGTTCTTC. Together with reference TRBV7-8 and TRBJ2-1, the CDR3 gives the full variable domain: GAGVSQSPRYKVAKRGQDVALRCDPISGHVSLFWYQQALGQGPEFLTYFQNEAQLDKSGLPSDRFFAERPEGSVSTLKIQRTQQEDSAVYLCASSTRPGQGPYNEQFFGPGTRLTVL.

The rearrangement links TRBV27 to TRBJ1-1; weak D call: TRBD1 (6 bases). Germline values: CDR1 MNHEY, CDR2 SMNVEV (reference sequence). This CDR3 comprises 15 residues. Trimming shortened V by 6 bases and J by 6 bases, and 20 bases separated the two germline ends. The CDR3 spells CASSRGGGAIPEAFF. DNA of the CDR3: TGTGCCAGCAGCCGAGGGGGGGGCGCGATACCTGAAGCTTTCTTT.

The J gene is TRBJ2-7, the V gene TRBV4-2; 7 bases fit TRBD1. The ends lost 1 base at V and 2 bases at J; junction bases unmatched: 5. From germline, CDR1 is LGHNA and CDR2 YNFKEQ. This CDR3 is 15 amino acids long. The chain's CDR3 is CASSQAGQSTYEQYF. CDR3 sequence (DNA): TGTGCCAGCAGCCAAGCGGGACAGAGCACCTACGAGCAGTACTTC.

J is TRBJ1-3 and V is TRBV28; D gene unclear. The germline gives CDR1 MDHEN, CDR2 SYDVKM. The length of the CDR3 is 15 residues. Trimming pared 7 bases from V and 0 bases from J, leaving 13 bases between. In nucleotides, the CDR3 is TGTGCCAGCACCCCCAGGTCCATCTCTGGAAACACCATATATTTT. Translating gives CASTPRSISGNTIYF.

The rearrangement links TRBV5-1 to TRBJ1-1; perhaps TRBD1 as D (6 bases). V lost 2 bases and J 4 bases, leaving 15 bases between the germline ends. Germline values: CDR1 SGHRS, CDR2 YFSETQ. This CDR3 spans 15 amino acids. The CDR3 sequence is CASSLQGRSTTEAFF. CDR3 bases: TGCGCCAGCAGCTTACAGGGACGTTCTACCACTGAAGCTTTCTTT.

This chain connects TRBV28 to TRBJ1-4, with 8 positions matching TRBD1. CDR3 size: 15 residues. Germline V gives CDR1 MDHEN, CDR2 SYDVKM. Unmatched junction bases numbered 6, after V lost 5 bases and J lost 4 bases. CDR3 sequence: CASSTPGQVNEKLFF. The CDR3 nucleotides are TGTGCCAGCAGTACCCCGGGACAGGTTAATGAAAAACTGTTTTTT.

The chain has TRBV3-1 (or the pseudogene TRBV3-2) and TRBJ1-1; D gene ambiguous. CDR1 and CDR2 from the germline V gene are LGHDT and YNNKEL (reference sequence). This CDR3 spans 12 amino acids. Trimming cost V 4 bases and J 4 bases, with 7 bases left between them. The CDR3 DNA follows: TGTGCCAGCAGCCTACTCGGCACTGAAGCTTTCTTT. Amino acids: CASSLLGTEAFF.

This clone is a singleton in its sample. This sequence joins TRBV6-1 and TRBJ1-2; D remains unclear. The germline CDR1 and CDR2 sequences are MNHNS and SASEGT. V was clipped by 7 bases and J by 3 bases, with 18 bases between them. The CDR3 consists of 15 residues. CDR3 sequence: CASTPGNGLHYGYTF. The CDR3 coding sequence is TGTGCCAGCACCCCCGGGAACGGACTACACTATGGCTACACCTTC.

The J gene is TRBJ2-2, the V gene TRBV24-1; TRBD2 matches at 10 bases. With 9 bases clipped from V and 6 bases from J, the junction kept 9 bases outside the gene matches. The CDR3 spans 15 residues. Per germline, CDR1 KGHDR and CDR2 SFDVKD. This chain's CDR3 is CATGGLAEGAGELFF. For the CDR3, the DNA is TGTGCCACCGGAGGACTAGCGGAGGGGGCCGGGGAGCTGTTTTTT.

This clone was counted only a few times. The CDR3: CASSRSGKVTLGYTF. CDR3 nucleotide sequence: TGTGCCAGCAGCCGCTCAGGGAAAGTCACGTTGGGGTACACCTTC. The rearrangement links TRBV21-1 to TRBJ1-2; TRBD1 is the table's D call and was not checked against the DNA. TRBV21-1 is reported as a pseudogene. The CDR3 consists of 15 residues.

The rearrangement joins TRBV6-1 to TRBJ2-1, with 7 bases aligning to TRBD2. V dropped 4 bases and J dropped 9; count of bases not matched to a gene: 15. From germline, CDR1 is MNHNS and CDR2 SASEGT. The CDR3 extends over 16 amino acids. CDR3 DNA: TGTGCCAGCAGTGGACCTTCGGGGGGACCTGGGGGTGAGCAGTTCTTC. It yields the protein CASSGPSGGPGGEQFF.

The chain links TRBV6-1 to TRBJ1-3; D unresolved. The CDR3 extends over 14 amino acids. Between the trimmed V and J ends, which lost 1 base and 2 bases, there was a span of 6 bases. CDR1 and CDR2 from the germline V gene are MNHNS and SASEGT. CDR3 DNA: TGTGCCAGCAGTGAAGGGAGGGCTGGAAACACCATATATTTT. Translation: CASSEGRAGNTIYF.